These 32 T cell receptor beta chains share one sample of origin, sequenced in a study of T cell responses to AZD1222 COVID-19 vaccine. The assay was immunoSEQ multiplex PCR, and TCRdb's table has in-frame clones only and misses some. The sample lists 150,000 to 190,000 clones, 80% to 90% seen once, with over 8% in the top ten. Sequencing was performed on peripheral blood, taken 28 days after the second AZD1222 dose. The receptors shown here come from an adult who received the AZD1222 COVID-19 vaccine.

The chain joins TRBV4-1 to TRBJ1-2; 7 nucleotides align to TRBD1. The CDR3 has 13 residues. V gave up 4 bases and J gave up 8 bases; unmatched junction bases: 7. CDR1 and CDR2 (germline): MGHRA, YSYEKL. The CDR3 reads CASSLRQGGGYTF. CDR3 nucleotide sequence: TGCGCCAGCAGCCTTCGACAGGGAGGCGGCTACACCTTC.

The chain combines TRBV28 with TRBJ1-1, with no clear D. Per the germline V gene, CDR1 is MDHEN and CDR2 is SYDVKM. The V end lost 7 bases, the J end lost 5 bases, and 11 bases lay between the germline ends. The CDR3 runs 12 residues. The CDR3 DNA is TGTGCCAGCACCACTGGGGTGACTGAAGCTTTCTTT. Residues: CASTTGVTEAFF. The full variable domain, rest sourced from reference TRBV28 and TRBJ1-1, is DVKVTQSSRYLVKRTGEKVFLECVQDMDHENMFWYRQDPGLGLRLIYFSYDVKMKEKGDIPEGYSVSREKKERFSLILESASTNQTSMYLCASTTGVTEAFFGQGTRLTVV.

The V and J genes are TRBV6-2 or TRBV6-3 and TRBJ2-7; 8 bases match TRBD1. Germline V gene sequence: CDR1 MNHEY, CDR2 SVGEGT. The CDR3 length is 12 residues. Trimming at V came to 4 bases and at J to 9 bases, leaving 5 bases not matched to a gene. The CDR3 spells CASSSSGQGQYF. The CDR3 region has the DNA TGTGCCAGCAGTTCAAGTGGACAGGGGCAGTACTTC.

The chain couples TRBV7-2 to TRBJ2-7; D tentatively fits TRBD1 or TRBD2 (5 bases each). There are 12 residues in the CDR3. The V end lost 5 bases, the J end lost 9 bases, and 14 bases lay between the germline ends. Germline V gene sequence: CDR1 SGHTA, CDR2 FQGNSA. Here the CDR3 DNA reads TGTGCCAGCAGCCCCCAGGGAGTTGTGCAGTACTTC. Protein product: CASSPQGVVQYF.

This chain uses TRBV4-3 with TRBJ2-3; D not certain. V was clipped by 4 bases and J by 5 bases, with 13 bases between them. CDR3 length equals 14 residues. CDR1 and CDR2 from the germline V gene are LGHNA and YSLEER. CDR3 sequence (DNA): TGCGCCAGCAGCCTTTTAAGGGAAAAAGATACGCAGTATTTT. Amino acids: CASSLLREKDTQYF.

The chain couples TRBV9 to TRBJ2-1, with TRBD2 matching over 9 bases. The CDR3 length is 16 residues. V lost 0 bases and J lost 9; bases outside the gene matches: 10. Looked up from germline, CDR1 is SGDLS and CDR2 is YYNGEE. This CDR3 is CASSVGSSGKDGEQFF. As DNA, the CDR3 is TGTGCCAGCAGCGTAGGCTCTAGCGGGAAGGACGGTGAGCAGTTCTTC.

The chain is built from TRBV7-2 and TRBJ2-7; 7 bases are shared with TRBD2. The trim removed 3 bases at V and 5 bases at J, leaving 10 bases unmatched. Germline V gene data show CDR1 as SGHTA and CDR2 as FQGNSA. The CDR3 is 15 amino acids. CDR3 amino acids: CASSLGWAGVNEQYF. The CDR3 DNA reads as TGTGCCAGCAGCTTGGGATGGGCGGGAGTAAACGAGCAGTACTTC.

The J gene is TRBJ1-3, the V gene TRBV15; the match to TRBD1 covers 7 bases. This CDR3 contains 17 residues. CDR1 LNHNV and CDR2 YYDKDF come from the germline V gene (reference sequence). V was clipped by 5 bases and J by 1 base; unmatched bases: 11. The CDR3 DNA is TGTGCCACCAGCGTAGGGACAGTCACCGGGTCTGGAAACACCATATATTTT. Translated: CATSVGTVTGSGNTIYF.

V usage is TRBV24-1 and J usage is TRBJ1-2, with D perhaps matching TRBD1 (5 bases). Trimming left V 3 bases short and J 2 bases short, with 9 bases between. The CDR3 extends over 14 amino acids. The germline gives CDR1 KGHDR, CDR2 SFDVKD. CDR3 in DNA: TGTGCCACCAGTGATGTGACAGACAACTATGGCTACACCTTC. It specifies CATSDVTDNYGYTF.

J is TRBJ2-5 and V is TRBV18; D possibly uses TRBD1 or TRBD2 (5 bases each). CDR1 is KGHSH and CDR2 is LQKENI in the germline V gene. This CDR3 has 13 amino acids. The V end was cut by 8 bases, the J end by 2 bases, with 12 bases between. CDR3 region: CASLRDPQETQYF. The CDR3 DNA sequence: TGTGCCAGCCTCCGGGACCCGCAAGAGACCCAGTACTTC. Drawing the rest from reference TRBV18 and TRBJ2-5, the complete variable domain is NAGVMQNPRHLVRRRGQEARLRCSPMKGHSHVYWYRQLPEEGLKFMVYLQKENIIDESGMPKERFSAEFPKEGPSILRIQQVVRGDSAAYFCASLRDPQETQYFGPGTRLLVL.

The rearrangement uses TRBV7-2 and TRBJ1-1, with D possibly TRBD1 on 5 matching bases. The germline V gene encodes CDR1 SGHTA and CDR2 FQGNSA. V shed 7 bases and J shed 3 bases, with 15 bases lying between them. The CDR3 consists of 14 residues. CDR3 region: CASTYSPGDTEAFF. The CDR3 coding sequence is TGTGCCAGCACCTATTCGCCGGGGGACACTGAAGCTTTCTTT.

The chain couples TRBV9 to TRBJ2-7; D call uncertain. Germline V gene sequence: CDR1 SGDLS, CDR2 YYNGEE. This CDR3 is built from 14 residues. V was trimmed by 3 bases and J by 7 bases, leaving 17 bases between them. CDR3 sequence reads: CASSEGTTPREQYF. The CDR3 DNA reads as TGTGCCAGCAGCGAGGGAACTACCCCCCGGGAGCAGTACTTC.

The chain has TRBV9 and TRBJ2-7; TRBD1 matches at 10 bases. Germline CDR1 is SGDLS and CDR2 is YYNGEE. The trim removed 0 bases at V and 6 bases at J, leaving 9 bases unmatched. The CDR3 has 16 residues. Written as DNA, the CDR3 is TGTGCCAGCAGCGTAGTGGCCGGGACAGGGGAGGGCGAGCAGTACTTC. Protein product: CASSVVAGTGEGEQYF.

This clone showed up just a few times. The CDR3 loop is CASSLRVTSDEQFF. The CDR3 DNA sequence: TGTGCCAGCTCATTAAGAGTAACTAGCGATGAGCAGTTCTTC. The gene calls are TRBV18 and TRBJ2-1; TRBD2 agrees at 7 bases. CDR1 is KGHSH and CDR2 is LQKENI in the germline V gene. This CDR3 contains 14 residues. After removal of 5 bases from V and 8 bases from J, the junction contained 9 bases not matched to a gene.

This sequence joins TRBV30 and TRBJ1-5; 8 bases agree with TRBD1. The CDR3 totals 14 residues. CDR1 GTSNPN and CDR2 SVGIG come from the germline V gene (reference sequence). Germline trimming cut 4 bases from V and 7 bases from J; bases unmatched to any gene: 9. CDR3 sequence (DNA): TGTGCCTGGAACCCAGGGGGCCTGGCACAGCCCCAGCATTTT. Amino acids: CAWNPGGLAQPQHF. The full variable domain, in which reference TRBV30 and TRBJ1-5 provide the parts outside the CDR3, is SQTIHQWPATLVQPVGSPLSLECTVEGTSNPNLYWYRQAAGRGLQLLFYSVGIGQISSEVPQNLSASRPQDRQFILSSKKLLLSDSGFYLCAWNPGGLAQPQHFGDGTRLSIL.

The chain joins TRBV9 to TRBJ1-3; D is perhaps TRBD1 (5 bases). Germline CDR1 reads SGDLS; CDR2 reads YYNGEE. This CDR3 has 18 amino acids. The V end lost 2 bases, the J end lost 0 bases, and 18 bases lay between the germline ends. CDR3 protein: CASSVLSGAGLSGNTIYF. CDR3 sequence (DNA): TGTGCCAGCAGCGTCCTGTCTGGGGCAGGACTCTCTGGAAACACCATATATTTT.

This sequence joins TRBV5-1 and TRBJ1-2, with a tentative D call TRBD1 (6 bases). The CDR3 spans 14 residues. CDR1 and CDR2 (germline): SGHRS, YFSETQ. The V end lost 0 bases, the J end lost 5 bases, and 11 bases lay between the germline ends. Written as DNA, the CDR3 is TGCGCCAGCAGCTTGGACGGGACACAGTATGGCTACACCTTC. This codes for CASSLDGTQYGYTF.

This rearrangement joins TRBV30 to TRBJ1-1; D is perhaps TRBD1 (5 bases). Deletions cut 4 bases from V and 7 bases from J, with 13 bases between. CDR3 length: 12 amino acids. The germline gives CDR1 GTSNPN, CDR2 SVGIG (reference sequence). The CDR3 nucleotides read TGTGCCTGGATGGGGCAGCACGGTGAAGCTTTCTTT. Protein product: CAWMGQHGEAFF.

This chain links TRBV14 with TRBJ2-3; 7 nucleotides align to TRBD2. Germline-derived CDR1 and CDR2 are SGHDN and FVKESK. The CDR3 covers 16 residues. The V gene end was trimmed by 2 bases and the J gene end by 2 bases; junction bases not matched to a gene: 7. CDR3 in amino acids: CASSQFRLAVTDTQYF. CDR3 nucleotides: TGTGCCAGCAGCCAATTCAGGCTAGCGGTCACAGATACGCAGTATTTT.

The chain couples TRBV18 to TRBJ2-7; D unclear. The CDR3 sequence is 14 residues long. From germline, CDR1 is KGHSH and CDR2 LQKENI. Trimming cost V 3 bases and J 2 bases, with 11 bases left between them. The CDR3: CASSPTFQPYEQYF. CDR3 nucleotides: TGTGCCAGCTCACCGACCTTTCAACCCTACGAGCAGTACTTC.

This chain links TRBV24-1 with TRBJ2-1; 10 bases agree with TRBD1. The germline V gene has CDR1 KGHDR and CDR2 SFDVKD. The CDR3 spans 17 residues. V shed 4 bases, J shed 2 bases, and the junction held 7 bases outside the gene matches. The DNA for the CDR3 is TGTGCCACCAGTGAACCGGGACAGGGGACCCCCTACAATGAGCAGTTCTTC. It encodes CATSEPGQGTPYNEQFF.

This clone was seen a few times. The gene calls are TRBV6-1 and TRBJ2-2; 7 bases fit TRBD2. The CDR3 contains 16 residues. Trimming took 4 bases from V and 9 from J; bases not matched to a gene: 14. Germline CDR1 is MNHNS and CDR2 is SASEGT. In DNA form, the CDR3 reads TGTGCCAGCAGTGGACCGGGACTACCTCGTACGAGGGAGCTGTTTTTT. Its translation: CASSGPGLPRTRELFF.

CDR3 sequence reads: CASSVEEGATYEQYF. As DNA, the CDR3 is TGTGCCAGCAGCGTAGAGGAGGGAGCGACCTACGAGCAGTACTTC. The chain is built from TRBV9 and TRBJ2-7; maybe TRBD2 (6 bases). CDR3 length: 15 residues. V lost 0 bases and J 2 bases, leaving 12 bases between the germline ends. The germline V gene encodes CDR1 SGDLS and CDR2 YYNGEE.

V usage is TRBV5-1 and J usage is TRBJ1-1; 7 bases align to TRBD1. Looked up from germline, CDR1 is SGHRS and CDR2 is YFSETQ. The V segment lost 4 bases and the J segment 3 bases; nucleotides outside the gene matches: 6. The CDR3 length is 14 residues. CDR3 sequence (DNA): TGCGCCAGCAGCGGCAGGGGGAGTCACACTGAAGCTTTCTTT. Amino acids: CASSGRGSHTEAFF. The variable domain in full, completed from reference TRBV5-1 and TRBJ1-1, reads KAGVTQTPRYLIKTRGQQVTLSCSPISGHRSVSWYQQTPGQGLQFLFEYFSETQRNKGNFPGRFSGRQFSNSRSEMNVSTLELGDSALYLCASSGRGSHTEAFFGQGTRLTVV.

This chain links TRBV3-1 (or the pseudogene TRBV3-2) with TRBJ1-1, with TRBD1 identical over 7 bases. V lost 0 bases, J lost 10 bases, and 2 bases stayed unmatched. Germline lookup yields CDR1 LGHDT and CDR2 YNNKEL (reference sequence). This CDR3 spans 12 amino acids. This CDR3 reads CASSQDDRAAFF. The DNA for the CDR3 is TGTGCCAGCAGCCAAGATGACAGGGCAGCTTTCTTT.

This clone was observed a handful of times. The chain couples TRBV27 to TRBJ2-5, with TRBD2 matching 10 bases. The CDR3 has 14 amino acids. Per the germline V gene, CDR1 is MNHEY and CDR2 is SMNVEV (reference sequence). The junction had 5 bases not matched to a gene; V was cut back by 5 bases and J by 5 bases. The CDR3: CASSESGRGETQYF. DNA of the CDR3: TGTGCCAGCAGTGAAAGCGGGAGGGGGGAGACCCAGTACTTC.

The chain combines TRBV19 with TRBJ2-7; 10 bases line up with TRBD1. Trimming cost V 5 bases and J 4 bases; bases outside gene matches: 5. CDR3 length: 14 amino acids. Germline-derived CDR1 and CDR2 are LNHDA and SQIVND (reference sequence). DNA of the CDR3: TGTGCCAGTAGTCCGGGACAGGGGTTTTACGAGCAGTACTTC. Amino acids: CASSPGQGFYEQYF.

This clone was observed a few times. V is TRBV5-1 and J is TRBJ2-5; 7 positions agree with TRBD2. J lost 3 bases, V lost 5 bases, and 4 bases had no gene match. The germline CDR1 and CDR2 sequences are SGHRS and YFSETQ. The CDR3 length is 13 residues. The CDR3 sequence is CASRRLAEETQYF. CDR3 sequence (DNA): TGCGCCAGCAGAAGGCTAGCGGAAGAGACCCAGTACTTC.

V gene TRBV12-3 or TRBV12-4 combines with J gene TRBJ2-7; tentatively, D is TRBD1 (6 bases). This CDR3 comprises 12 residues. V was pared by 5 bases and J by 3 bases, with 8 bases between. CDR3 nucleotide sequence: TGTGCCAGCAGTGGACAGCACTACGAGCAGTACTTC. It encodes CASSGQHYEQYF.

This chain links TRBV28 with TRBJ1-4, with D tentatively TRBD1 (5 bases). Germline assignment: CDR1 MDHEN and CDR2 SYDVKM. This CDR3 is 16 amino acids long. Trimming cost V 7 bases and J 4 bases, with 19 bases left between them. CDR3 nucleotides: TGTGCCAGCACTTCCTTAGCGGGGCCCTATAATGAAAAACTGTTTTTT. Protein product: CASTSLAGPYNEKLFF.

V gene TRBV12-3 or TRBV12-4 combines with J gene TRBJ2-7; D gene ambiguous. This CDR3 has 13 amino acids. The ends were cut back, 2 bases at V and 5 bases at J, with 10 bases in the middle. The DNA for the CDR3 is TGTGCCAGCAGTTTATTGGGGTTTGACGAGCAGTACTTC. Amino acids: CASSLLGFDEQYF.

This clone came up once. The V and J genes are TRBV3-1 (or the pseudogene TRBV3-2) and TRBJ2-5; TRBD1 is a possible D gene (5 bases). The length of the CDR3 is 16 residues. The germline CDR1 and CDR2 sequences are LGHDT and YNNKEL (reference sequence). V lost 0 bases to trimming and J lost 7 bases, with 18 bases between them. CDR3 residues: CASSQDEGVLISTQYF. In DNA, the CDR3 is TGTGCCAGCAGCCAAGACGAAGGGGTTTTGATCTCGACCCAGTACTTC.